This is a list of T cell receptor beta chains from one sample in a study of T cell clonotyping in hematopoietic cell transplantation. TCRdb keeps only in-frame clones here, not all; method: immunoSEQ multiplex PCR. The repertoire holds about 45,000 clones, with 94% as singletons. Material: peripheral blood mononuclear cells. The receptors derive from a woman between 50 and 59 years old in good health. Some clones in this sample may be carry-over from other donors' samples. The CDR3 runs from the conserved cysteine through the conserved F or W. A D gene is named only where the DNA matches it firmly. The size of a clone is reported for some rows only, either as once, few or many, or as a class for expanded clones.

D gene	CDR3 length	clone size	V gene	J gene	CDR3 DNA	CDR3 protein
.	15	.	TRBV7-3	TRBJ1-1	TGTGCCAGCAGCTTGACAGGACTACAAAACACTGAAGCTTTCTTT	CASSLTGLQNTEAFF
.	17	.	TRBV27	TRBJ1-4	TGTGCCAGCAGCCCTACTTACCAGACGGGGGATTTTGAAAAACTGTTTTTT	CASSPTYQTGDFEKLFF
.	15	.	TRBV2	TRBJ1-5	TGTGCCAGCAGTGAAGTTAGGGGTTTCAGGCAGCCCCAGCATTTT	CASSEVRGFRQPQHF
TRBD1	18	.	TRBV5-6	TRBJ2-2	TGTGCCAGCAGTCCTCAGACAGGGTCATGGTCCGGAACCGGGGAGCTGTTTTTT	CASSPQTGSWSGTGELFF
.	14	.	TRBV11-2	TRBJ2-5	TGTGCCAGCAGCTTAGTAGGCAGCCAAGAGACCCAGTACTTC	CASSLVGSQETQYF
.	15	.	TRBV5-1	TRBJ1-5	TGCGCCAGCAGCTTGAGTCCAGGCGGGGTTGAGCCCCAGCATTTT	CASSLSPGGVEPQHF
.	13	.	TRBV7-3	TRBJ2-2	TGTGCCAGCAGCTTAGTTCCCACCGGGGAGCTGTTTTTT	CASSLVPTGELFF
.	15	.	TRBV7-2	TRBJ2-3	TGTGCCAGCAGCCTCATCGGGCAGTCCACAGATACGCAGTATTTT	CASSLIGQSTDTQYF
TRBD2	19	.	TRBV7-9	TRBJ2-5	TGTGCCAGCAGCTTAGTGATATCTAGCGGGGGCCCGTACCAAGAGACCCAGTACTTC	CASSLVISSGGPYQETQYF
.	13	.	TRBV7-9	TRBJ1-2	TGTGCCAGCAGCTGGTCCGACAGGTATGGCTACACCTTC	CASSWSDRYGYTF
.	14	.	TRBV5-4	TRBJ1-2	TGTGCCAGCAGCTTGCAGGGAATTAACTATGGCTACACCTTC	CASSLQGINYGYTF
TRBD2	16	once	TRBV6-6	TRBJ2-1	TGTGCCAGCAGTTACCGCGCGGGGGGGCCTCTGGATGAGCAGTTCTTC	CASSYRAGGPLDEQFF
.	14	once	TRBV29-1	TRBJ2-7	TGCAGCGTGATGACGACAGGGACTTCCTACGAGCAGTACTTC	CSVMTTGTSYEQYF
.	15	.	TRBV9	TRBJ1-2	TGTGCCAGCAGCGTAGGGGGTACGGCCTCCTATGGCTACACCTTC	CASSVGGTASYGYTF
.	18	.	TRBV9	TRBJ1-3	TGTGCCAGCAGCTCATCAAGGGACCCTCAATACACTGGAAACACCATATATTTT	CASSSSRDPQYTGNTIYF
.	15	once	TRBV7-2	TRBJ1-1	TGTGCCAGCAGCTTAGGGGGGGGTGGGAACACTGAAGCTTTCTTT	CASSLGGGGNTEAFF
.	13	.	TRBV19	TRBJ2-6	TGTGCCAGTAGGGGTTCTGGGGCCAACGTCCTGACTTTC	CASRGSGANVLTF
.	16	.	TRBV7-7	TRBJ2-1	TGTGCCAGCAGCTTGCGAGAGGCAGGGCCCTACAATGAGCAGTTCTTC	CASSLREAGPYNEQFF
.	16	.	TRBV6-1	TRBJ1-5	TGTGCCAGCAGTGAAGCCCGGTCCGGGGCCAATCAGCCCCAGCATTTT	CASSEARSGANQPQHF
TRBD2	16	.	TRBV7-9	TRBJ2-1	TGTGCCAGCAGCTTAGATTTGGCGGGGGGGCACAATGAGCAGTTCTTC	CASSLDLAGGHNEQFF
.	10	.	TRBV18	TRBJ2-5	TGTGCCAGCTCACAAGAGACCCAGTACTTC	CASSQETQYF
.	14	.	TRBV4-3	TRBJ2-3	TGCGCCAGCAGCCAAGGAGGGTTCACAGATACGCAGTATTTT	CASSQGGFTDTQYF
TRBD2	15	once	TRBV7-3	TRBJ2-3	TGTGCCAGCAGCGTACTAGCGGGGGGCACAGATACGCAGTATTTT	CASSVLAGGTDTQYF
.	14	.	TRBV30	TRBJ1-1	TGTGCCTGGAGTCGAGGGGAGTGGAACACTGAAGCTTTCTTT	CAWSRGEWNTEAFF
TRBD1	15	.	TRBV5-4	TRBJ2-5	TGTGCCAGCGGAATAAAGGACAGGGTTCAAGAGACCCAGTACTTC	CASGIKDRVQETQYF
TRBD1	16	.	TRBV5-6	TRBJ1-1	TGTGCCAGCAGCATAGGGACAGGGGCCCCATACACTGAAGCTTTCTTT	CASSIGTGAPYTEAFF
.	16	.	TRBV7-3	TRBJ2-2	TGTGCCAGCAGCTTACTCGCGGGGACGAACACCGGGGAGCTGTTTTTT	CASSLLAGTNTGELFF
TRBD1	14	.	TRBV4-2	TRBJ1-2	TGTGCCAGCAGCCAAGGGGGGACAGGGGATGGCTACACCTTC	CASSQGGTGDGYTF
.	16	.	TRBV19	TRBJ1-6	TGTGCCAGTAGTACCAAGGGGAACAGTATTAATTCACCCCTCCACTTT	CASSTKGNSINSPLHF
.	15	.	TRBV7-2	TRBJ1-5	TGTGCCAGCAGCTTAAATTTCGGGGCCCGGCAGCCCCAGCATTTT	CASSLNFGARQPQHF
.	13	.	TRBV30	TRBJ2-2	TGTGCCTGGAAGACTCTACGCACCGGGGAGCTGTTTTTT	CAWKTLRTGELFF
.	13	.	TRBV7-2	TRBJ2-5	TGTGCCAGCAGCCGAGCGGATCAAGAGACCCAGTACTTC	CASSRADQETQYF
.	16	.	TRBV7-9	TRBJ2-7	TGTGCCAGCAGCCCAGCGACAGGGGAGGGTCTCTACGAGCAGTACTTC	CASSPATGEGLYEQYF
TRBD1	15	.	TRBV7-7	TRBJ2-2	TGTGCCAGCAGCTTAGGTACAGGGGAGACCGGGGAGCTGTTTTTT	CASSLGTGETGELFF
TRBD2	15	.	TRBV5-1	TRBJ2-2	TGCGCCAGCAGCCAGAGCGGGGCTCCCACCGGGGAGCTGTTTTTT	CASSQSGAPTGELFF
.	11	.	TRBV7-8	TRBJ2-3	TGTGCCAGCAGGGTCGGAGATACGCAGTATTTT	CASRVGDTQYF
.	14	.	TRBV19	TRBJ1-2	TGTGCCAGTAGTATACCGACGGGGCCGGGAGGCTACACCTTC	CASSIPTGPGGYTF
.	13	.	TRBV6-6	TRBJ2-3	TGTGCCAGCAGCCAATCGCGAGGGAATACGCAGTATTTT	CASSQSRGNTQYF
.	15	few	TRBV5-1	TRBJ2-5	TGCGCCAGCAGCTTGGCGTCGCTAGCTGGGGAGACCCAGTACTTC	CASSLASLAGETQYF
TRBD2	14	.	TRBV6-6	TRBJ2-7	TGTGCCAGCAGTTACTCTGGACTAGCCTACGAGCAGTACTTC	CASSYSGLAYEQYF
TRBD1	15	once	TRBV4-3	TRBJ2-7	TGCGCCAGCAGCCAAGAGGGACAGGGGATCTACGAGCAGTACTTC	CASSQEGQGIYEQYF
TRBD1	14	.	TRBV15	TRBJ1-6	TGTGCCACCAGCAGGGGACAGCCCAATTCACCCCTCCACTTT	CATSRGQPNSPLHF
TRBD2	17	.	TRBV11-2	TRBJ2-3	TGTGCCAGCAGCTTAGGTTGGACTAGCGGGGGTCGGTATACGCAGTATTTT	CASSLGWTSGGRYTQYF
TRBD2	15	.	TRBV18	TRBJ2-1	TGTGCCAGCTCCCCGTCTCGGGGGGGGCCGGGTGAGCAGTTCTTC	CASSPSRGGPGEQFF
.	14	once	TRBV5-1	TRBJ1-2	TGCGCCAGCAGCTTGACCGCAGGGACCTATGGCTACACCTTC	CASSLTAGTYGYTF
.	13	.	TRBV6-1	TRBJ1-2	TGTGCCAGCAGTGTAGGGACGTCCTATGGCTACACCTTC	CASSVGTSYGYTF
.	14	once	TRBV9	TRBJ2-5	TGTGCCAGCAGCGTAGAGGTATCTGGAGAGACCCAGTACTTC	CASSVEVSGETQYF
TRBD1	15	.	TRBV9	TRBJ1-4	TGTGCCAGCAGCGTAGAGTCACAGGGGGATGAAAAACTGTTTTTT	CASSVESQGDEKLFF
.	14	.	TRBV19	TRBJ1-1	TGTGCCAGTAGCATCGGGACGGCGAACACTGAAGCTTTCTTT	CASSIGTANTEAFF
.	17	.	TRBV2	TRBJ1-6	TGTGCCAGCAGTAAGGACCGGGGATGGTCCTATAATTCACCCCTCCACTTT	CASSKDRGWSYNSPLHF
.	14	.	TRBV28	TRBJ2-1	TGTGCCAGCAGTTTAGGTAGGGCTACCGATGAGCAGTTCTTC	CASSLGRATDEQFF
.	14	.	TRBV5-6	TRBJ2-2	TGTGCCAGCAGCTTGGATGGGAACACCGGGGAGCTGTTTTTT	CASSLDGNTGELFF
.	14	.	TRBV6-1	TRBJ1-5	TGTGCCAGCAGGGGGAACTGGGGTTGGCAGCCCCAGCATTTT	CASRGNWGWQPQHF
.	15	.	TRBV7-2	TRBJ2-7	TGTGCCAGCAGCCCGTCCGGGCCGGGTACCGACGAGCAGTACTTC	CASSPSGPGTDEQYF